Below, 17 T cell receptor beta chains from the same sample are listed, as sequenced in a study of regulatory T cells in long-lasting Graves disease (dated by TCRdb to the early 2020s). Libraries were made using multiplex PCR. Instrument used: Illumina HiSeq 4000. TCR beta libraries were built with iRepertoire HTBI primers and Arm-PCR amplification of CDR3 regions. TCRdb redid the processing of the public reads, applying fastp at Q25 and MiXCR, and retained in-frame beta chains. CDR3 protein sequences are deduplicated, and each keeps its most common genes and DNA. This sample lists some 440,000 distinct CDR3 sequences; 20% to 25% were detected once. The top ten constitute 6.5% to 8% of the sample. The sample's time point label, in plain terms: persistent/refractory GD, antithyroid drugs over 5 years with positive TRAb. For both TCR sequencing and RNA sequencing, RNA was extracted from PBMCs in TRIzol.

This specimen was peripheral blood mononuclear cells (PBMCs), taken when the disease was refractory, from a patient treated with antithyroid drugs. These receptor sequences come from a female donor with Graves disease.

This clonotype was picked up many times. The gene calls are TRBV6-5 and TRBJ1-5; D unresolved. Germline V lookup: CDR1 MNHEY, CDR2 SVGAGI. The CDR3 spans 16 residues. The V end was cut by 0 bases, the J end by 2 bases, with 11 bases between. CDR3 DNA sequence: TGTGCCAGCAGTTACTCGAGCTCCAGAGGCAATCAGCCCCAGCATTTT. This gives the protein CASSYSSSRGNQPQHF.

The chain couples TRBV5-8 to TRBJ1-1; D is ambiguous. Trimming shortened V by 2 bases and J by 4 bases, and 12 bases separated the two germline ends. This CDR3 has 14 amino acids. The germline V gene encodes CDR1 SGHTS and CDR2 YDEGEE. The CDR3 here is CASSFRSSGTEAFF. The CDR3 bases are TGTGCCAGCAGCTTTAGGTCCTCGGGCACTGAAGCTTTCTTT.

The chain links TRBV28 to TRBJ2-6; D gene ambiguous. Germline V gene lookup returns CDR1 MDHEN and CDR2 SYDVKM. V gave up 2 bases and J gave up 0 bases, with 8 bases separating them. The CDR3 has 16 residues. CDR3 amino acids: CASSLPPSSGANVLTF. The CDR3 nucleotides read TGTGCCAGCAGTTTACCACCCAGCTCTGGGGCCAACGTCCTGACTTTC.

The J gene is TRBJ2-5, the V gene TRBV10-1; TRBD2 matches at 7 bases. Per the germline V gene, CDR1 is WNHNN and CDR2 is SYGVQD (reference sequence). This CDR3 has 15 amino acids. V shed 2 bases, J shed 2 bases, and the junction held 5 bases outside the gene matches. The CDR3: CASSEGGSQQETQYF. DNA of the CDR3: TGCGCCAGCAGTGAGGGCGGGAGCCAGCAAGAGACCCAGTACTTC.

This clonotype appeared many times. V and J are TRBV29-1 and TRBJ2-7; D not certain. CDR1 is SQVTM, CDR2 ANQGSEA, per germline. This CDR3 contains 11 residues. V shed 6 bases and J shed 0 bases, with 6 bases lying between them. CDR3 sequence: CSVESSYEQYF. In nucleotides, the CDR3 is TGCAGCGTGGAAAGCTCCTACGAGCAGTACTTC.

This clonotype has ten or more counts. The chain combines TRBV12-3 or TRBV12-4 with TRBJ2-5; D not resolved. Trimming removed 5 bases at V and 1 base at J, with 11 bases between. The CDR3 runs 14 residues. CDR3 coding DNA: TGTGCCAGCAGTCTCGTCAGCTTCCAAGAGACCCAGTACTTC. This translates into CASSLVSFQETQYF.

This clonotype was seen only a few times. J is TRBJ2-6 and V is TRBV28; no firm D call. The CDR3 is made up of 15 amino acids. Germline assignment: CDR1 MDHEN and CDR2 SYDVKM. V shed 3 bases and J shed 0 bases, with 6 bases lying between them. The DNA for the CDR3 is TGTGCCAGCAGTTTCCAGCCCTCTGGGGCCAACGTCCTGACTTTC. It yields the protein CASSFQPSGANVLTF.

This clonotype was seen ten or more times. The chain has TRBV20-1 and TRBJ1-4; D possibly corresponds to TRBD1 (5 bases). V was clipped by 6 bases and J by 11 bases, with 25 bases between them. This CDR3 is 15 amino acids long. The germline V gene has CDR1 DFQATT and CDR2 SNEGSKA (reference sequence). The CDR3 region is CSAKPSTDLGGKLFF. The CDR3 nucleotides are TGCAGTGCAAAGCCTTCGACAGATCTGGGCGGGAAACTGTTTTTT.

This clonotype has ten or more counts. The chain joins TRBV14 to TRBJ2-2, with 7 bases matching TRBD1. J gave up 1 base and V 3 bases, and 2 bases lay outside the gene matches. The germline gives CDR1 SGHDN, CDR2 FVKESK. This CDR3 is built from 15 residues. The CDR3 DNA is TGTGCCAGCAGCCAGGGGACAGAGAACACCGGGGAGCTGTTTTTT. Protein: CASSQGTENTGELFF.

This clonotype was observed a few times. The chain is built from TRBV27 and TRBJ2-6, with D maybe TRBD1 (5 bases). The CDR3 runs 19 residues. Per the germline V gene, CDR1 is MNHEY and CDR2 is SMNVEV (reference sequence). Deletions cut 5 bases from V and 1 base from J, with 21 bases between. The CDR3 reads CASSPQRGRGRSGANVLTF. The CDR3 DNA follows: TGTGCCAGCAGTCCGCAGAGAGGAAGGGGCCGGTCTGGGGCCAACGTCCTGACTTTC.

At least ten counts were recorded for this clonotype. The chain employs TRBV28 and TRBJ1-5; D gene ambiguous. V shed 6 bases and J shed 7 bases, with 10 bases lying between them. CDR1 is MDHEN and CDR2 is SYDVKM in the germline V gene. The CDR3 has 12 amino acids. For the CDR3, the DNA is TGTGCCAGCAGCTATTCGGTGCAGCCCCAGCATTTT. Protein sequence: CASSYSVQPQHF.

There are many counts of this clonotype. The rearrangement links TRBV28 to TRBJ2-2; D possibly corresponds to TRBD1 (5 bases). The germline gives CDR1 MDHEN, CDR2 SYDVKM. The CDR3 has 14 amino acids. V lost 3 bases, J lost 4 bases, and 9 bases lay in between. The CDR3 sequence: CASSLGPVTGELFF. CDR3 DNA: TGTGCCAGCAGTTTGGGGCCCGTCACCGGGGAGCTGTTTTTT.

This clonotype was seen repeatedly, ten times or more. The V call is TRBV11-3, the J call TRBJ2-5; 9 bases align to TRBD1. The CDR3 covers 15 residues. J was trimmed by 3 bases and V by 2 bases; bases with no gene match: 4. Germline V lookup: CDR1 SGHNT, CDR2 YENEEA. The CDR3 nucleotides are TGTGCCAGCAGCTTAAGGACAGGGGCAAAAGAGACCCAGTACTTC. It is translated as CASSLRTGAKETQYF. The full variable domain, in which reference TRBV11-3 and TRBJ2-5 provide the parts outside the CDR3, is EAGVVQSPRYKIIEKKQPVAFWCNPISGHNTLYWYLQNLGQGPELLIRYENEEAVDDSQLPKDRFSAERLKGVDSTLKIQPAELGDSAVYLCASSLRTGAKETQYFGPGTRLLVL.

On this clonotype itself: Given a much more abundant clone one base away, this may be a read error. The chain uses TRBV6-2 or TRBV6-3 and TRBJ2-7; D uncertain. The germline V gene encodes CDR1 MNHEY and CDR2 SVGEGT. Trimming took off 4 bases at V and 3 bases at J, with 19 bases between the two ends. The CDR3 sequence is 16 residues long. The CDR3 DNA sequence: TGTGCCAGCAGTTGCATTTCCGTAGGCATTGGCTACGAGCAGTACTTC. Translating it yields CASSCISVGIGYEQYF.

This clonotype was observed many times. J is TRBJ1-1 and V is TRBV30; D is unclear. Germline-derived CDR1 and CDR2 are GTSNPN and SVGIG (reference sequence). The CDR3 is made up of 11 amino acids. V was shortened by 7 bases and J by 6 bases, with 12 bases between the two germline ends. The CDR3 nucleotides read TGTGCCTTCAAAAAGGAGTCTGAAGCTTTCTTT. Protein: CAFKKESEAFF.

This clonotype has just a few counts. The chain combines TRBV27 with TRBJ2-6; D is ambiguous. Germline CDR1 and CDR2: MNHEY and SMNVEV (reference sequence). This CDR3 contains 16 residues. V lost 3 bases and J 0 bases, leaving 9 bases between the germline ends. The CDR3 nucleotides read TGTGCCAGCAGTTTTACGAGAAGCTCTGGGGCCAACGTCCTGACTTTC. Translation: CASSFTRSSGANVLTF.

This clonotype was observed many times. The J gene is TRBJ2-7, the V gene TRBV2; no firm D call. CDR1 and CDR2 (germline): SNHLY, FYNNEI. Trimming pared 5 bases from V and 2 bases from J, leaving 10 bases between. This CDR3 has 13 amino acids. The CDR3 DNA is TGTGCCAGCAGTCGTGACGGCCCCTACGAGCAGTACTTC. Translating gives CASSRDGPYEQYF.